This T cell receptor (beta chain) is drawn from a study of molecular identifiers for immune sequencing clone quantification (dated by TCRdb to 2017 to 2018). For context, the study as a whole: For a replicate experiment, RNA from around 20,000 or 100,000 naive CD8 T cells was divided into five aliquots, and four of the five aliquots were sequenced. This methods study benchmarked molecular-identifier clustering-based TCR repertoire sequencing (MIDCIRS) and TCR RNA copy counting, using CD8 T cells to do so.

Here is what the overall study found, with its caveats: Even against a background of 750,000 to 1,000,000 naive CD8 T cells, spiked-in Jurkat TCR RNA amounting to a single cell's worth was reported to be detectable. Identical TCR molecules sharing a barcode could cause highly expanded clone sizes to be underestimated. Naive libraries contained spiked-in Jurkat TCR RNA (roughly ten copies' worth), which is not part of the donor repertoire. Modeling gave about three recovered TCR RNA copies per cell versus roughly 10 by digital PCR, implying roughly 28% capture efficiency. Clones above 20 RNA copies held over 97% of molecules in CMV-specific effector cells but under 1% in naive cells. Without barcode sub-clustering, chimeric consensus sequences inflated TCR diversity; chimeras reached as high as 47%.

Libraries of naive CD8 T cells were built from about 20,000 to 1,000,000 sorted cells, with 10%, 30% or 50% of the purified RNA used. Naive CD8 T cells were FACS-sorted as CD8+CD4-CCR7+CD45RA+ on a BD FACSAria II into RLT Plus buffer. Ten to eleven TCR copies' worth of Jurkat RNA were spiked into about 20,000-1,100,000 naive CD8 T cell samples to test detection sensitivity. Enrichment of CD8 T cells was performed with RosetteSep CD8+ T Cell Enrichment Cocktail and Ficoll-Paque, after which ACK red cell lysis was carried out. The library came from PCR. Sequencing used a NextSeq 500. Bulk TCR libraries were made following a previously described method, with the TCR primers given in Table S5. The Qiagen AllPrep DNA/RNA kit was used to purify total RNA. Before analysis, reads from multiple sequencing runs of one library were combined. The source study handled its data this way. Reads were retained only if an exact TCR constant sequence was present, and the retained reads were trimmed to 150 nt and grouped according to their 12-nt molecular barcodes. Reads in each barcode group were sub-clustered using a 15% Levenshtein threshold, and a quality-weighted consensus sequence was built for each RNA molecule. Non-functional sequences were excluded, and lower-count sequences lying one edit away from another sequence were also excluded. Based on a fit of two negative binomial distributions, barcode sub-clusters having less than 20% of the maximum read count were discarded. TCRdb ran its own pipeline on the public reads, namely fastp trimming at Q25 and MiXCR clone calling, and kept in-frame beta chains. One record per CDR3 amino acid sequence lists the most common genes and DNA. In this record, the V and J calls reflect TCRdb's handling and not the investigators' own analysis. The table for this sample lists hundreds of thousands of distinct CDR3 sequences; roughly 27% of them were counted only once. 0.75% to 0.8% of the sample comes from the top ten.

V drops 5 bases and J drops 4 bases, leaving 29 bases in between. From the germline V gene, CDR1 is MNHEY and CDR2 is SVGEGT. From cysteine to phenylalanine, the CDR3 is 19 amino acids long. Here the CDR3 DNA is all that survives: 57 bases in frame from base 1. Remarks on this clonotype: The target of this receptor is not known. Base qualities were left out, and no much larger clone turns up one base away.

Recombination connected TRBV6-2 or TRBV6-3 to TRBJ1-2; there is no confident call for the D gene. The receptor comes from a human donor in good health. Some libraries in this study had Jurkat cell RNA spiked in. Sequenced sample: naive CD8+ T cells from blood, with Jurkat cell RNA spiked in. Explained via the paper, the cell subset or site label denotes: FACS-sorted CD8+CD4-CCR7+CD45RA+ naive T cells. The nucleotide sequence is TGTGCCAGCAGTCGCCCCTCGACGGTAGCGAGGAGCGTAGTCTATGGCTACACCTTC. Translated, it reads CASSRPSTVARSVVYGYTF.